The following is a T cell receptor beta chain sequence with its context. From germline, CDR1 is MGHRA and CDR2 YSYEKL. The CDR3 contains 16 residues. V lost 0 bases to trimming and J lost 4 bases, with 13 bases between them. The data stem from a study of control samples from healthy donors and cancer patients. The method was immunoSEQ multiplex PCR; TCRdb's version includes in-frame clones alone and lacks a portion of them. The sample records 85,000 to 95,000 clones, roughly 82% being singletons. The specimen sequenced was blood. The TCR sequence derives from a woman aged 55-70 years in good health. V gene TRBV4-1 combines with J gene TRBJ2-1; no clear D. The DNA of the CDR3 is TGCGCCAGCAGCCAAGATAGGGCCCAGAAATACAATGAGCAGTTCTTC. This gives the protein CASSQDRAQKYNEQFF.